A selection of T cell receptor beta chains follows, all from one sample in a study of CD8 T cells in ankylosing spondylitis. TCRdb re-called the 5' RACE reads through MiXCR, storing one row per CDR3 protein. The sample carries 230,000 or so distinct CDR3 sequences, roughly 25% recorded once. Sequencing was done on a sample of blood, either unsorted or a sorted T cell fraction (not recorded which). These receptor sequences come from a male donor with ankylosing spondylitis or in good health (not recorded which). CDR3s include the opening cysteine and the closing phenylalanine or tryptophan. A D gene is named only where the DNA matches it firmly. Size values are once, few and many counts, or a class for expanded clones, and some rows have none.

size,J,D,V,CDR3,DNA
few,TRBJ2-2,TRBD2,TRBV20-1,CSARELRTSGGIRTGELFF,TGCAGTGCTAGAGAGCTAAGGACTAGCGGGGGGATAAGAACCGGGGAGCTGTTTTTT
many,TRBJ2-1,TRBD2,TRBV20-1,CSAGSEAGGAVAFF,TGCAGTGCTGGATCTGAAGCGGGGGGGGCTGTTGCGTTCTTC
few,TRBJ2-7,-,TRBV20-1,CSASTRQLYEQYF,TGCAGTGCTAGTACGAGACAGCTCTACGAGCAGTACTTC
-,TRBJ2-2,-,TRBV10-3,CAIKPGENTGELFF,TGTGCCATCAAACCCGGGGAGAACACCGGGGAGCTGTTTTTT
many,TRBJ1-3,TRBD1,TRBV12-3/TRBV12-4,CASSQTGSSGNTIYF,TGTGCCAGCAGTCAGACAGGGAGCTCTGGAAACACCATATATTTT
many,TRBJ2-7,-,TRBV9,CASSATDGSSYEQYF,TGTGCCAGCAGCGCAACCGACGGAAGCTCCTACGAGCAGTACTTC
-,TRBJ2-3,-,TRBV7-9,CASSYRGALDTDTQYF,TGTGCCAGCAGCTATCGGGGGGCACTCGACACAGATACGCAGTATTTT
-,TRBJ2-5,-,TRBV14,CASSQDASYGTQYF,TGTGCCAGCAGCCAAGACGCAAGCTATGGGACCCAGTACTTC
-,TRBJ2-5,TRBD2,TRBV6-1,CASSGPGLARYQETQYF,TGTGCCAGCAGTGGCCCGGGACTAGCGAGGTACCAAGAGACCCAGTACTTC
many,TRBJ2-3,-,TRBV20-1,CSPVGGPSSTDTQYF,TGCAGCCCCGTGGGCGGACCGTCTAGCACAGATACGCAGTATTTT
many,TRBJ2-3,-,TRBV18,CASSPAGYGFGTDTQYF,TGTGCCAGCTCACCTGCGGGTTATGGATTTGGCACAGATACGCAGTATTTT
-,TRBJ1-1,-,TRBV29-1,CSVATGRGNTEAFF,TGCAGCGTTGCCACAGGGAGGGGGAACACTGAAGCTTTCTTT
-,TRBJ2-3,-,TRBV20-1,CSARVLESTDTQYF,TGCAGTGCTAGAGTACTCGAGAGCACAGATACGCAGTATTTT
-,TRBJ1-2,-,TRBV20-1,CSASLVGQPYGYTF,TGCAGTGCTAGCCTGGTCGGACAGCCCTATGGCTACACCTTC
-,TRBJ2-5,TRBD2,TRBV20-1,CSARGQRGVRETQYF,TGCAGTGCCCGAGGCCAGCGGGGAGTCCGAGAGACCCAGTACTTC
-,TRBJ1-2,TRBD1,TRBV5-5,CASSLDPGQLNYGYTF,TGTGCCAGCAGCTTGGATCCGGGACAGTTGAACTATGGCTACACCTTC
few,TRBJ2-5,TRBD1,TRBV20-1,CSADRAQETQYF,TGCAGTGCTGACAGGGCTCAAGAGACCCAGTACTTC
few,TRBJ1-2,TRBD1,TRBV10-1,CASSESGTVGYTF,TGCGCCAGCAGTGAGTCGGGGACAGTAGGCTACACCTTC
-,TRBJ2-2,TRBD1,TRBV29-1,CSVRTGDTGELFF,TGCAGCGTTCGGACAGGGGACACCGGGGAGCTGTTTTTT
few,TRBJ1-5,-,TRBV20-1,CSAVGDTNQPQHF,TGCAGTGCAGTCGGGGACACCAATCAGCCCCAGCATTTT
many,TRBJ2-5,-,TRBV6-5,CASSYLEDGTQYF,TGTGCCAGCAGTTACCTAGAAGACGGGACCCAGTACTTC
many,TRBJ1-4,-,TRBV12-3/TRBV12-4,CASSLQLNEKLFF,TGTGCCAGCAGTTTGCAGCTAAATGAAAAACTGTTTTTT
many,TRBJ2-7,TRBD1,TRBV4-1,CASPTRDRADEQYF,TGCGCCAGCCCGACCCGGGACAGGGCTGACGAGCAGTACTTC
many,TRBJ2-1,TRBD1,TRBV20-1,CSAWDSRYNEQFF,TGCAGTGCCTGGGACAGCAGATACAATGAGCAGTTCTTC
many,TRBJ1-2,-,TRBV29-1,CSVEFQGTYGYTF,TGCAGCGTTGAATTTCAGGGTACCTATGGCTACACCTTC
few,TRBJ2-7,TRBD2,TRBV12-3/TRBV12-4,CASSLIGGGTYEQYF,TGTGCCAGCAGTTTAATCGGGGGGGGGACCTACGAGCAGTACTTC
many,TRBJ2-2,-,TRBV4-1,CASSQILAGNTGELFF,TGCGCCAGCAGCCAAATACTAGCTGGGAACACCGGGGAGCTGTTTTTT
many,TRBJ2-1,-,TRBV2,CASSVAYTSNEQFF,TGTGCCAGCAGTGTGGCATACACGTCCAATGAGCAGTTCTTC
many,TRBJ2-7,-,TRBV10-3,CAISEGGYSYEQYF,TGTGCCATCAGTGAAGGAGGTTATTCCTACGAGCAGTACTTC
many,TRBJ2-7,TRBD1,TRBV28,CASSKIGTAAQLLEQYF,TGTGCCAGCAGTAAAATCGGGACAGCGGCCCAGTTACTCGAGCAGTACTTC
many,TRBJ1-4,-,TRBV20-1,CSAQPDSEKLFF,TGCAGTGCTCAACCCGATAGTGAAAAACTGTTTTTT
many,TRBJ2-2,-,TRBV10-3,CAIRGPGELFF,TGTGCCATCAGAGGGCCCGGGGAGCTGTTTTTT
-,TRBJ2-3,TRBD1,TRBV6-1,CASTDREGTDTQYF,TGTGCCAGCACCGACAGGGAAGGCACAGATACGCAGTATTTT
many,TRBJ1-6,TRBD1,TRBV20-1,CSARERGQSSYNSPLHF,TGCAGTGCTAGAGAGAGGGGGCAAAGCTCCTATAATTCACCCCTCCACTTT
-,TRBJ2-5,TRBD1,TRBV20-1,CSARYRGLETQYF,TGCAGTGCTAGATACAGGGGGCTGGAGACCCAGTACTTC
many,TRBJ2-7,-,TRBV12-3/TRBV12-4,CASSLGQYYEQYF,TGTGCCAGCAGTTTAGGGCAATATTACGAGCAGTACTTC
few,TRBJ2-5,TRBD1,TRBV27,CASAGQGKETQYF,TGTGCCAGCGCCGGACAGGGGAAAGAGACCCAGTACTTC
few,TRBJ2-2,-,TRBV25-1,CASSEIGGYESGELFF,TGTGCCAGCAGTGAAATAGGGGGGTATGAGTCCGGGGAGCTGTTTTTT
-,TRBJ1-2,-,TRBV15,CATSGGSHYGYTF,TGTGCCACCAGCGGGGGATCTCACTATGGCTACACCTTC
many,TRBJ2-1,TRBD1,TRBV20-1,CSADPGTGLNEQFF,TGCAGTGCTGACCCCGGGACAGGGCTCAATGAGCAGTTCTTC
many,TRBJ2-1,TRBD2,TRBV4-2,CASSQDYAGGTYNEQFF,TGTGCCAGCAGCCAAGATTACGCGGGGGGGACCTACAATGAGCAGTTCTTC
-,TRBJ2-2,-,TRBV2,CASIQEIAAGELFF,TGTGCCAGCATTCAGGAGATTGCTGCCGGGGAGCTGTTTTTT
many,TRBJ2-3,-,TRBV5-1,CASSLGGTTSTDTQYF,TGCGCCAGCAGCTTGGGTGGGACCACTAGCACAGATACGCAGTATTTT
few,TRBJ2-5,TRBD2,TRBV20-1,CSAKSGGETQYF,TGCAGTGCTAAGTCGGGAGGAGAGACCCAGTACTTC
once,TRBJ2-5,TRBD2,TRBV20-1,CSASLAGGPGTQYF,TGCAGTGCTAGTCTGGCGGGGGGGCCTGGGACCCAGTACTTC
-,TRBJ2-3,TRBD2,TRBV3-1,CASSLVAGDTDTQYF,TGTGCCAGCAGCCTCGTAGCGGGGGACACAGATACGCAGTATTTT
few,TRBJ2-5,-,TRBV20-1,CSASTETQYF,TGCAGTGCTAGCACAGAGACCCAGTACTTC
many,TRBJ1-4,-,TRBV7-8,CASSKDGLGGKLFF,TGTGCCAGCAGCAAGGACGGCCTAGGGGGAAAACTGTTTTTT
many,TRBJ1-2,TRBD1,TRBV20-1,CSARDRQGGLNYTF,TGCAGTGCTAGAGATCGACAGGGGGGGTTGAACTACACCTTC
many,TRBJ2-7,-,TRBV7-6,CASSLAAGTQYEQYF,TGTGCCAGCAGCTTAGCAGCCGGGACCCAATACGAGCAGTACTTC
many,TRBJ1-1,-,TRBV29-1,CSVGHFNTEAFF,TGCAGCGTTGGACACTTCAACACTGAAGCTTTCTTT
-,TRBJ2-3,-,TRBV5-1,CASSFGGSSTDTQYF,TGCGCCAGCAGCTTTGGCGGGTCTAGCACAGATACGCAGTATTTT
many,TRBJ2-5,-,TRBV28,CASSFEGQGRRKTQYF,TGTGCCAGCAGCTTTGAGGGGCAGGGGAGGAGGAAGACCCAGTACTTC
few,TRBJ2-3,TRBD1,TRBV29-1,CSVTGQNTDTQYF,TGCAGCGTGACGGGACAGAACACAGATACGCAGTATTTT
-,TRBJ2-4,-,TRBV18,CASSPNAGGDIQYF,TGTGCCAGCTCACCTAACGCCGGAGGCGACATTCAGTACTTC
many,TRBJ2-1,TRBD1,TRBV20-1,CSARPTGAGNEQFF,TGCAGTGCTAGACCAACAGGGGCCGGCAATGAGCAGTTCTTC
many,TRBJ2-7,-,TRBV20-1,CSARDPSRVREYF,TGCAGTGCTAGAGATCCCTCCAGGGTGAGGGAGTACTTC
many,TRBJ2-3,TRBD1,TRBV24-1,CATTPSDRGTDTQYF,TGTGCCACCACCCCCTCGGACAGGGGCACAGATACGCAGTATTTT
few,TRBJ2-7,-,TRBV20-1,CSALRDGSYEQYF,TGCAGTGCCCTGCGGGACGGTTCCTACGAGCAGTACTTC